The source of this T cell receptor (beta chain) is a study of T cell repertoires in cytomegalovirus infection. Study background: CMV epitopes used comprised recently identified HLA-C-restricted ones and well-studied HLA-B-restricted ones. CMV infection together with matching HLA type was indicated by public TCR beta signatures.

One entry per CDR3 protein results from TCRdb running MiXCR on the reads. The repertoire has approximately 730,000 distinct CDR3 sequences, roughly 29% of them found once; the top ten carry about an eighth. The V end was cut by 7 bases, the J end by 6 bases, with 15 bases between. CDR1 is MNHNY and CDR2 is SVGAGI in the germline V gene (reference sequence). The CDR3 sequence is 13 residues long. Study-wide results and caveats: Based on cumulative public TCR beta family frequency, carriers of CMV plus the relevant HLA were identified. Within the response measured ex vivo, HLA-C-restricted CMV-specific TCR beta clonotypes were dominant.

The table lists this clonotype with many counts. Its matching antigen is unknown. The chain joins TRBV6-6 to TRBJ1-2; possible D gene TRBD1, 6 bases. This clonotype was sampled from a human donor in good health (CMV status not recorded). Some clones in this sample may be carry-over from other donors' samples. The sample in question was cultured CD8+ T cells from PBMCs, obtained from culture after CMV antigen stimulation. CDR3 loop: CASIGPGADGYTF. CDR3 nucleotides: TGTGCCAGCATCGGTCCGGGGGCGGATGGCTACACCTTC.